The source of this T cell receptor beta chain is a study of STAT5B mutations in CD4+ large granular lymphocyte leukemia. Study-wide points: Top patient clones used TRBV06 genes more often: 8/27 versus 2/35 in controls. No patients shared main leukemic clonotypes, though roughly 25% appeared at low frequency elsewhere.

V lost 4 bases to trimming and J lost 6 bases; unmatched junction nucleotides: 5. The CDR3 consists of 14 residues. Germline lookup yields CDR1 SGHAT and CDR2 FQNNGV. Remarks on this clone: The antigen is unknown.

TCRdb's copy holds only in-frame clones and misses some; the assay was immunoSEQ multiplex PCR. The table lists fewer than 35,000 clones, approximately 71% of them singletons. The V gene is TRBV11-2, the J gene TRBJ2-7; 11 positions agree with TRBD1. Sequenced sample: CD4+ T cells from blood buffy coats. The receptor's source is a human donor in good health. The CDR3 protein is CASSSWTGGGEQYF. For the CDR3, the DNA is TGTGCCAGCAGCTCCTGGACAGGGGGCGGCGAGCAGTACTTC.